This TCR beta chain comes out of a study of identical twins. This clonotype was seen more than once but under ten times. Its antigen is unidentified. The J segment lost 4 bases and the V segment lost 6 bases, leaving 4 bases of the junction unmatched. The CDR3 spans 13 residues. Per germline, CDR1 MGHDK and CDR2 SYGVNS. TCRdb reprocessed the 5' RACE reads via MiXCR and lists one record per CDR3 protein. This sample has 500,000 to 550,000 distinct CDR3 sequences, with 20% to 25% found just once. The study's findings and limits: There was an excess of low generation probability in the out-of-frame alpha sequences that twins shared. Models underestimated out-of-frame TCR alpha sharing in monozygotic twins. The same donors were not followed; conclusions instead depended on cross-sectional statistical analysis.

These same records also appear under a second study, on yellow fever vaccine responses in identical twins. From that report: Twins' vaccine T cell response reportedly gave the appearance of partial convergence and partial personalization.

The receptor's source is a woman aged 18-35 years in good health. This chain joins TRBV25-1 and TRBJ2-7; 9 bases align to TRBD1. The sequenced sample was CD4+ T cells sorted from blood. This CDR3 is CASRGTGRYEQYF. The DNA of the CDR3 is TGTGCCAGCAGGGGGACAGGGAGATACGAGCAGTACTTC.